This TCR beta chain was captured in a study of T-cell memory formation after mild COVID-19 (dated by TCRdb to the early 2020s). The study in broad terms: TCR sequence clusters from the two donors were found to be largely donor specific. In a couple of donors, T-cell clones that expanded and contracted after mild COVID-19 were tracked by sequencing TCRalpha and TCRbeta repertoires over time. The cohort was made up of two young adult volunteers, one female and one male, who were previously healthy.

Ficoll-Paque density gradient centrifugation was the method used to isolate PBMCs. What the study reported, not specific to this receptor: SARS-CoV-2 specificity was not confirmed for the second-wave clones peaking on day 37. Clones that contracted from day 15 to 85 showed balanced CD4/CD8 phenotypes, whereas a second wave of clones that expanded from day 15 to 37 leaned towards CD4+. The detection of some responding clones in pre-infection memory suggests that pre-existing cross-reactive memory T cells joined the SARS-CoV-2 response. Only two mild cases were covered in the study, and larger cohorts including severe cases with pre-infection samples were considered necessary. Contracting CD4+ clones turned up mainly in the CM and EM memory subsets, whereas EMRA was where CD8+ clones were enriched.

Notes on this clonotype: Its antigen remains undetermined. No much larger clonotype is one base removed from it; base qualities were not supplied.

These reads were obtained on an Illumina NovaSeq 6000. Using 5'RACE with constant-segment primers, TCRalpha and TCRbeta cDNA libraries were constructed, with sample barcodes and unique molecular identifiers added in the process. RNA was extracted from every sample with Trizol reagent. Amplification of the libraries took two PCR steps, and the second step added a second sample barcode plus Illumina TruSeq adapters. Sequencing of the libraries was done on an Illumina NovaSeq, producing 2 x 150 bp paired-end reads. The authors' pipeline ran thus. With migec v1.2.7, reads were demultiplexed and then collapsed into UMI-guided consensus sequences. Using mixcr v2.1.11, UMI consensuses were aligned to TRA and TRB V and J templates and then assembled into clonotypes. Expanded or contracted clonotypes were those called significant by both edgeR and NoisET, with noise models trained on biological replicates. For edgeR calls, a false discovery rate-adjusted p below 0.01 and a log2 fold-change threshold of 1 were applied. As an exploratory analysis of dynamics, max-normalized trajectories of the 1000 most abundant clonotypes were examined by PCA with hierarchical clustering. Each responding clone was given a CD4 or CD8 phenotype based on the CD4+ and CD8+ repertoires, which had been sequenced separately. Using fastp at Q25 and MiXCR, TCRdb reprocessed the public reads and kept productive beta chains. Duplicate CDR3 protein sequences are folded into a single record with the most common DNA and genes. These V and J calls rely on TCRdb rather than the paper's analysis. This sample lists a few hundred thousand distinct CDR3 sequences; 20% to 25% were detected once. The ten most abundant clones make up roughly 9.7% of the sample.

The CDR3 measures 12 amino acids from cysteine to phenylalanine. Only CDR3 DNA is held: 36 bases, read in frame from base 1. Between the V and J ends, shortened by 1 base and 6 bases respectively, the junction contains 7 bases. Material for sequencing was PBMCs or a T cell subset sorted from them (not recorded which). This receptor was taken from an adult woman who had mild COVID-19 (a few samples of this study predate the infection). The sample titles of this study are shuffled in the database, so cell type and time point are left out; the donor was told from shared clones. The chain is assembled from TRBV12-3 or TRBV12-4 and TRBJ2-7, and the D gene may be TRBD1, 6 bases matching. The CDR3 corresponds to CASSLGQVEQYF. The DNA sequence follows: TGTGCCAGCAGTTTAGGACAGGTCGAGCAGTACTTC.